The 19 T cell receptor beta chains below all came from one sample that was sequenced in a study of CD8 T cells in Susac syndrome. An amount of RNA that ranged from roughly 0.45 to 1 ug was reverse transcribed with random hexamers. TCRdb processed the immunoSEQ multiplex PCR reads anew with MiXCR; each CDR3 protein has one entry. The sample holds about 300,000 distinct CDR3 sequences; about 89% are singletons and the top ten take more than 0.15%. Sequencing input: CD8+ T cells from PBMCs. All receptors come from a human donor with multiple sclerosis.

This clonotype came up once. The CDR3 is CASSQPTGLSYEQYF. The DNA for the CDR3 is TGTGCCAGCAGCCAACCGACAGGTCTCTCCTACGAGCAGTACTTC. V gene TRBV7-9 combines with J gene TRBJ2-7; a weak D match, TRBD1 (6 bases). CDR1 and CDR2 from the germline V gene are SEHNR and FQNEAQ (reference sequence). V lost 5 bases to trimming and J lost 0 bases, with 14 bases between them. This CDR3 contains 15 residues.

This chain uses TRBV4-2 with TRBJ1-2; 9 bases line up with TRBD1. The CDR3 is 15 residues long. Trimming cost V 2 bases and J 2 bases; bases outside gene matches: 3. The germline gives CDR1 LGHNA, CDR2 YNFKEQ. The DNA of the CDR3 is TGTGCCAGCAGCCAATTCGGACAGGGGAACTATGGCTACACCTTC. Translated: CASSQFGQGNYGYTF.

The chain joins TRBV4-3 to TRBJ1-5, with D uncertain. Trimming removed 0 bases at V and 7 bases at J, with 16 bases between. The CDR3 is 16 amino acids. Germline CDR1 and CDR2: LGHNA and YSLEER. The CDR3 loop is CASSQDFGTRGQPQHF. CDR3 coding DNA: TGCGCCAGCAGCCAAGATTTTGGAACCCGTGGGCAGCCCCAGCATTTT.

J is TRBJ1-4 and V is TRBV10-2, with D unclear. The CDR3 length is 16 residues. The V and J ends lost 1 base and 3 bases respectively, with 12 bases between them. Germline V gene lookup returns CDR1 WSHSY and CDR2 SAAADI. The CDR3 DNA reads TGCGCCAGCAGTGAGTTATCAGGAACCTCTAATGAAAAACTGTTTTTT. It is translated as CASSELSGTSNEKLFF.

The chain recombines TRBV20-1 with TRBJ1-2, with D possibly being TRBD1 (6 bases). The CDR3 is 15 amino acids. Per germline, CDR1 DFQATT and CDR2 SNEGSKA (reference sequence). V shed 6 bases and J shed 0 bases, with 17 bases lying between them. This CDR3 reads CSAPPGDTTNYGYTF. DNA of the CDR3: TGCAGTGCGCCCCCAGGGGACACCACTAACTATGGCTACACCTTC.

This chain joins TRBV6-1 and TRBJ1-5, with TRBD1 as a possible D gene (6 bases). V dropped 2 bases and J dropped 5 bases, with 13 bases sitting between them. Germline V gene sequence: CDR1 MNHNS, CDR2 SASEGT. CDR3 length equals 15 residues. The CDR3, as DNA: TGTGCCAGCAGTGAACGAAGGGGGACGGATCAGCCCCAGCATTTT. Translation gives CASSERRGTDQPQHF.

The chain recombines TRBV21-1 with TRBJ1-5; the table's D gene call, TRBD1, was not cross checked with the DNA. TRBV21-1 is deemed a pseudogene. This CDR3 spans 16 amino acids. In DNA form, the CDR3 reads TGTGCCAGCAGCCCCACCCGGGACAGGTACAATCAGCCCCAGCATTTT. Translated, it gives CASSPTRDRYNQPQHF.

The chain combines TRBV4-3 with TRBJ2-2; unclear D gene. Trimming removed 1 base from V and 6 bases from J, with 15 bases in between. This CDR3 is 16 amino acids long. CDR1 LGHNA and CDR2 YSLEER come from the germline V gene. CDR3 in amino acids: CASSQVVDSPAGELFF. CDR3 coding DNA: TGCGCCAGCAGCCAAGTAGTTGACTCGCCCGCCGGGGAGCTGTTTTTT.

The CDR3 bases are TGTGCCAGCAGCTTAACGGGGCCCCTGGATGAGCAGTTCTTC. Its translation is CASSLTGPLDEQFF. V usage is TRBV7-3 and J usage is TRBJ2-1; D is possibly TRBD1 (5 bases). The CDR3 sequence is 14 residues long. V was cut by 0 bases and J by 8 bases, with 11 bases left in between. CDR1 and CDR2 (germline): SGHTA, FQGTGA.

The chain recombines TRBV30 with TRBJ1-1, with D possibly matching TRBD1 (6 bases). In germline, CDR1 is GTSNPN, CDR2 SVGIG (reference sequence). Trimming took 4 bases from V and 1 from J, leaving 7 bases between them. The CDR3 has 12 residues. CDR3 region: CAWTGANTEAFF. The CDR3 DNA reads TGTGCCTGGACAGGGGCGAACACTGAAGCTTTCTTT.

The chain recombines TRBV30 with TRBJ2-5; D is uncertain. The CDR3 covers 13 residues. Trimming took 0 bases from V and 5 from J, leaving 10 bases between them. CDR1 and CDR2 from the germline V gene are GTSNPN and SVGIG (reference sequence). The CDR3 nucleotides are TGTGCCTGGAGTGTTCTCTCGATGGAGACCCAGTACTTC. This sequence encodes CAWSVLSMETQYF.

The chain uses TRBV2 and TRBJ1-5; no reliable D call. Germline V gene lookup returns CDR1 SNHLY and CDR2 FYNNEI. Trimming shortened V by 0 bases and J by 3 bases, and 9 bases separated the two germline ends. This CDR3 has 15 residues. The CDR3 reads CASSEAAGSNQPQHF. CDR3 sequence (DNA): TGTGCCAGCAGTGAAGCGGCAGGATCCAATCAGCCCCAGCATTTT.

The chain is built from TRBV28 and TRBJ2-1, with a possible D match to TRBD1 (6 bases). The germline V gene has CDR1 MDHEN and CDR2 SYDVKM. V lost 3 bases and J lost 0, with 9 bases in between. The CDR3 is 15 amino acids. DNA for the CDR3: TGTGCCAGCAGTTTCGACAGGAGCTCCTACAATGAGCAGTTCTTC. Translated, it gives CASSFDRSSYNEQFF. Supplemented by reference TRBV28 and TRBJ2-1, the full variable domain reads DVKVTQSSRYLVKRTGEKVFLECVQDMDHENMFWYRQDPGLGLRLIYFSYDVKMKEKGDIPEGYSVSREKKERFSLILESASTNQTSMYLCASSFDRSSYNEQFFGPGTRLTVL.

V and J are TRBV19 and TRBJ1-5; the D is unclear. CDR3 length equals 15 residues. The V gene's germline CDR1 is LNHDA and CDR2 SQIVND (reference sequence). With 2 bases removed from V and 0 bases from J, the gap between germline ends came to 8 bases. The CDR3 DNA is TGTGCCAGTAGTATAATGGCCTATAGCAATCAGCCCCAGCATTTT. Its translation is CASSIMAYSNQPQHF.

The chain carries TRBV6-2 or TRBV6-3 and TRBJ1-2; TRBD1 agrees at 7 bases. V lost 6 bases, J lost 5 bases, and 6 bases stayed unmatched. This CDR3 comprises 13 residues. Germline lookup yields CDR1 MNHEY and CDR2 SVGEGT. CDR3 protein: CASRGQTRYGYTF. CDR3 DNA sequence: TGTGCCAGCAGGGGACAGACGCGTTATGGCTACACCTTC.

V is TRBV29-1 and J is TRBJ2-1; D might be TRBD1 (5 bases). The CDR3 runs to 16 residues. Looked up from germline, CDR1 is SQVTM and CDR2 is ANQGSEA. Trimming cost V 1 base and J 0 bases, with 13 bases left between them. This CDR3 is CSVEGLQGPSYNEQFF. In DNA, the CDR3 is TGCAGCGTTGAAGGTCTGCAGGGCCCCTCCTACAATGAGCAGTTCTTC.

In this sample, this clonotype turned up a few times. The rearrangement joins TRBV6-5 to TRBJ1-1; weak D call: TRBD1 (5 bases). Germline loops: CDR1 MNHEY, CDR2 SVGAGI. Trimming cost V 4 bases and J 1 base, with 13 bases left between them. The CDR3 contains 15 residues. This CDR3 reads CASSFTLGENTEAFF. The DNA for the CDR3 is TGTGCCAGCAGTTTTACCCTGGGGGAGAACACTGAAGCTTTCTTT.

This clonotype is a singleton in its sample. The J gene is TRBJ1-1, the V gene TRBV7-9, with 8 nucleotides matching TRBD1. V was pared by 1 base and J by 5 bases, with 12 bases of the junction left unmatched. The germline V gene has CDR1 SEHNR and CDR2 FQNEAQ (reference sequence). This CDR3 contains 17 residues. CDR3 sequence: CASSLGKTGAAGTEAFF. Written as DNA, the CDR3 is TGTGCCAGCAGCTTAGGGAAGACAGGGGCAGCCGGGACTGAAGCTTTCTTT.

The J gene is TRBJ1-5, the V gene TRBV29-1; no clear D gene. The germline V and J ends were trimmed by 3 bases and 6 bases, with 3 bases remaining between them. The length of the CDR3 is 10 residues. Germline lookup yields CDR1 SQVTM and CDR2 ANQGSEA. The CDR3 is CSVDVQPQHF. For the CDR3, the DNA is TGCAGCGTTGATGTTCAGCCCCAGCATTTT.